This passage covers 10 T cell receptor beta chains from one sample sequenced in a study of T cells expressing NK-cell markers. TCRdb re-called the 5' RACE reads and gives one entry per CDR3 protein, without DNA. The repertoire shows about 550,000 distinct CDR3 sequences; the top ten hold roughly 3.4%. Sequenced material: blood T cells: a sorted CD56 or NKG2C T cell subset, CD4+ or CD8+ T cells, or bulk PBMC T cells (not recorded which). Receptor source: a man younger than 35 in good health.

The genes are TRBV12-3 or TRBV12-4 and TRBJ2-3. This CDR3 is built from 15 residues. The CDR3 reads CASSLFGGNTDTQYF.

The chain is built from TRBV29-1 and TRBJ2-1; the D call of TRBD1 rests on TCRdb alone, since no DNA is present to check it. The CDR3 runs to 13 residues. Germline CDR1 reads SQVTM; CDR2 reads ANQGSEA. CDR3 residues: CSVMGQGPNEQFF.

The V and J genes are TRBV28 and TRBJ2-3; no DNA is available, so the TRBD1 call from TCRdb remains unchecked. The CDR3 length is 13 residues. Germline V CDR1 and CDR2: MDHEN, SYDVKM. The CDR3 sequence: CASRDISTDTQYF.

The chain joins TRBV6-5 to TRBJ2-3; as DNA is missing, the TRBD1 call by TCRdb cannot be tested. The CDR3 runs 15 residues. Germline V gene lookup returns CDR1 MNHEY and CDR2 SVGAGI. CDR3: CASSYGGASTDTQYF.

The chain combines TRBV4-3 with TRBJ2-1; TCRdb reports TRBD2, a call that lacks DNA to check it against. CDR3 length: 18 residues. CDR1 is LGHNA, CDR2 YSLEER, per germline. This CDR3 is CASSQAAVGTSGYNEQFF.

This chain uses TRBV10-3 with TRBJ2-1. The CDR3 spans 16 residues. CDR1 and CDR2 from the germline V gene are ENHRY and SYGVKD. The CDR3: CAISEYGLRSYNEQFF.

The J gene is TRBJ2-2, the V gene TRBV12-3 or TRBV12-4; TCRdb returns TRBD2, unconfirmable since there is no DNA. CDR3 size: 17 residues. CDR3 protein: CASSLRAARDWTGELFF.

The chain is built from TRBV1 and TRBJ1-3. TRBV1 constitutes a pseudogene. The CDR3 is made up of 13 amino acids. The CDR3: CTSSQVRGHTIYF.

This rearrangement joins TRBV11-2 to TRBJ1-3; checking the TCRdb D call of TRBD1 is not possible without DNA. CDR3 length: 15 residues. The germline V gene encodes CDR1 SGHAT and CDR2 FQNNGV. CDR3 protein: CASSSLRGVGNTIYF. Supplemented by reference TRBV11-2 and TRBJ1-3, the full variable domain reads EAGVAQSPRYKIIEKRQSVAFWCNPISGHATLYWYQQILGQGPKLLIQFQNNGVVDDSQLPKDRFSAERLKGVDSTLKIQPAKLEDSAVYLCASSSLRGVGNTIYFGEGSWLTVV.

The V gene is TRBV7-3, the J gene TRBJ2-2. Germline CDR1 is SGHTA and CDR2 is FQGTGA. The CDR3 length is 14 residues. Here the CDR3 reads CASSLIETPAKLFF. Drawing the rest from reference TRBV7-3 and TRBJ2-2, the complete variable domain is GAGVSQTPSNKVTEKGKYVELRCDPISGHTALYWYRQSLGQGPEFLIYFQGTGAADDSGLPNDRFFAVRPEGSVSTLKIQRTERGDSAVYLCASSLIETPAKLFFGEGSRLTVL.